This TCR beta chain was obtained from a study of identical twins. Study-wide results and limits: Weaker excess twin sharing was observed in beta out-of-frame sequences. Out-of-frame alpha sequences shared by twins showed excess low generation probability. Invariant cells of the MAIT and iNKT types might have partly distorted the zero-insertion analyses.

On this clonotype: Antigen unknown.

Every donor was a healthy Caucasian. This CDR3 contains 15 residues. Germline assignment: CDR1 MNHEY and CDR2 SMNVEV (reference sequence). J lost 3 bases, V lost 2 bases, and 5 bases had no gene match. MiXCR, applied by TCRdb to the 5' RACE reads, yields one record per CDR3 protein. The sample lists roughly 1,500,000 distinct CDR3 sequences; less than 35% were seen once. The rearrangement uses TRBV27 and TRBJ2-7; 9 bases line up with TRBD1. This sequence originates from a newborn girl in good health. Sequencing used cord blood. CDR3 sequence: CASSLLPGQGYEQYF. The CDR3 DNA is TGTGCCAGCAGTTTACTCCCGGGACAGGGCTACGAGCAGTACTTC.